Included here is one TCR beta chain sequence, with context. The antigen it binds to is not known. It has no much larger one-base neighbor in the sample; base qualities were not kept. The sample comes from a study of cytomegalovirus exposure and HLA in healthy donors (dated by TCRdb to 2015 to 2018). General notes on the study: According to an earlier analysis of several hundred of the donors, some 180 million T cells yielded 117 million unique TCR beta sequences and approximately 280 Gb of sequence data. An early release that covered fewer than 750 HLA-typed donors contained about 300 gigabases of sequencing data and about 84 million unique TCR sequences. The genetic ancestry cluster associated with self-reported Caucasian donors included over 65% of the roughly 380 genotyped donors. The aim of the study was to test whether cataloging public T cell receptors could identify signatures of past pathogen exposure. The study used immunosequencing to profile the T cell repertoires of 666 subjects and linked those repertoires to cytomegalovirus serostatus. In addition to the first cohort of hundreds of subjects, a separate validation cohort of 130 or so different subjects was used. High-throughput TCR immunosequencing, statistical association of individual TCRs with disease status, and machine learning were combined to predict cytomegalovirus infection status. In a later analysis, previously published TCR beta repertoires from about 640 donors were re-analyzed and high-resolution HLA genotyping was added so that TCR occurrence patterns could be studied. Rather than using new phenotypic data, the later analysis identified candidate immune exposures from TCR beta sequences and from how often those sequences occurred across donors. An earlier analysis of some 600 of the donors applied high-throughput TCR beta sequencing to assess whether each TCR beta V gene segment acted as functional or pseudogenic. Donor age, sex, ethnicity and CMV serostatus were collected together with the repertoire data. In a later genetic analysis, genome-wide SNP genotypes for about 55% of the roughly 670 donors were used, and that subset was treated as a discovery cohort. Every discovery cohort repertoire had been produced on one sequencing platform. Both class I and class II loci were covered by HLA typing, at four-digit resolution. The number of typed donors differed by locus: about 620-640 for A, B, C, DRB1 and DQB1; 500 to 550 for DQA1; fewer than 610 for DPA1; and around 470 for DPB1. Several DR-DQ haplotypes were handled as single units for association and clustering, since linkage in the cohort was strong. Across 300 to 400 genotyped donors of the cohort, an average of roughly 200,000 unique TCR beta nucleotide sequences per donor were sequenced, and roughly 20% of those sequences were non-productive. Overall study results and their limits: In a later analysis, HLA-associated TCR beta chains were found to be more clonally expanded and to have lower generation probabilities than equally common non-associated chains. According to a later genetic analysis, donors in an Asian-associated ancestry cluster had fewer N-insertions in productive TCRs than the approximately 700-donor mean. Because counts were too low, roughly 16 rarely observed V segments, including chromosome 9 orphons, were left out of the earlier analysis of a few hundred of the donors. In the study, approximately 150 TCR beta chains were listed as associated with cytomegalovirus. In a later analysis, about 16,000 TCR beta sequences were associated with specific HLA alleles at a false discovery rate of 0.05. Correlated functional status among segregating V segments might be attributable to linkage disequilibrium, but an unknown experimental factor could not be ruled out. Because some donors lacked HLA typing at each locus, the association tests relied only on the typed subset. In a later analysis, most CMV-associated TCR beta chains were found to appear HLA-restricted, with HLA associations seemingly driven largely by CMV exposure. V-gene and J-gene trimming of TCR beta chains was associated with a missense DCLRE1C variant in a later genetic analysis, and the association was replicated in an independent cohort. Sequencing depth was assumed to be roughly uniform across donors in the presence/absence analyses, though that assumption may not hold. A further reported finding was that TCR beta sequences accurately predicted the HLA-A and HLA-B alleles for most subjects in the first cohort. When HLA alleles, especially DR and DQ, strongly co-occurred, attributing TCR associations to individual alleles was difficult. The 87-base-pair reads could not distinguish some IMGT-functional V segments, including TRBV6-2 and TRBV6-3, so those segments were excluded. Three of the identified cytomegalovirus-associated TCR beta chains were confirmed in vitro to be specific for cytomegalovirus antigens. A later analysis found that TCR association rates varied across HLA loci, with DRB1 alleles showing the most associated TCRs and HLA-C alleles the fewest. CMV serostatus was the only immune exposure information available for the cohort. While some public TCRs were present in many individuals, most TCR sequences turned up only very rarely across donors. In both the original and validation cohorts, the classifier was reported to diagnose cytomegalovirus status with high specificity and sensitivity. It was suggested by the authors that the approach could potentially be generalized to other disease states and immunological phenotypes. According to a later analysis, parvovirus B19, influenza, CMV and Epstein-Barr virus appeared linked to several top co-occurrence clusters. The cohort was sequenced for TCR beta chains only, and without alpha or paired-chain data the features that could be detected were limited. A cluster of highly shared sequence variants was judged likely to be a technical artifact of the sequencing pipeline. Broadly in line with IMGT annotations, most TCR beta V segments showed up in productive rearrangements about 90% or about 30% of the time in an earlier analysis of approximately 640 of the donors.

To prepare the library, the immunoSEQ multiplex PCR assay was applied. The multiplex PCR relied on a mix of 60 forward primers for TCR Vbeta segments and 13 reverse primers for TCR Jbeta segments. The CDR3 region of rearranged TCR beta genes was amplified from genomic DNA with a multiplex PCR assay. Amplified TCR beta libraries were sequenced as 87-base-pair reads on the Illumina HiSeq System. In the authors' own workflow: In a later analysis, some 80 million unique TCR beta chains were counted across the 650 to 750 repertoires, and around 11 million of these chains were shared by at least two donors. A nearest-neighbor algorithm error-corrected the raw reads and collapsed the reads into unique sequences, merging closely related sequences to remove PCR and sequencing errors. Alignment of CDR3 sequences to IMGT reference sequences was used to assign V, D and J gene segments. For a sequence to be retained, a match of at least six nucleotides was required to both a V gene segment and a J gene segment. A rearrangement was called productive if the CDR3 had no stop codons and remained in frame with V and J, and every other rearrangement was called non-productive. CDR3 was defined according to IMGT convention as the region running from the second conserved V-encoded cysteine to the conserved J-encoded phenylalanine. Sequences without an unambiguous match to a single V gene segment were excluded from the earlier analysis of about 600 of the donors. In an earlier analysis of some 590 of the donors, V segments were called functional above 56.7% productive rearrangements and were called segregating when the between-donor standard deviation exceeded 5%. A statistical classification framework was developed to diagnose cytomegalovirus status using the catalog of TCR beta chain sequences. V and J gene assignment, in a later analysis, came from comparing TCR nucleotide sequences with IMGT/GENE-DB human TR gene sequences. Using the TCRdist pipeline, a later analysis assigned CDR3 sequences along with most-parsimonious VDJ recombination scenarios. A later analysis defined each TCR beta chain by its CDR3 amino acid sequence plus V-gene family, and excluded reads lacking a unique V-gene family. To address suspected cross-contamination and a sequencing artifact, a later analysis removed roughly 580 highly shared, low-generation-probability nucleotide sequences. A later analysis calculated a clonal expansion index for each public chain from normalized within-repertoire ranks of inferred template counts. A later analysis computed generation probabilities with a VDJ recombination model fitted to out-of-frame rearrangements, and checked the results against IGoR. Hypergeometric tests were used in a later analysis to score TCR-TCR, TCR-HLA and TCR-CMV co-occurrence, with a repertoire-size bias correction applied to the TCR pairs. A later analysis estimated false discovery rates by permuting HLA or CMV assignments 20 times. In a later analysis, co-occurring TCRs were grouped with DBSCAN, and TCRdist sequence similarity was added when clustering was performed within HLA-allele-positive subsets. Repertoires with fewer than 30,000 or more than 120,000 public chains were left out of co-occurrence clustering, as were about five repertoires with anomalous nucleotide sharing. The source is immuneACCESS, and TCRdb retained only in-frame sequences with V and J called. Part of the clones is not carried over; for the studies checked, unresolved V genes explain less than half of this, and the remainder is unexplained. V, J and clone size were drawn from that table, and D and trimming were deduced from the DNA. Here the sample has about 210,000 clones; around 86% occur a single time. Jointly, the top ten make up about 9.4% of the sample.

The cohort comprised 670 or so healthy bone marrow donors. Cohort members were all nominally healthy when sampled, although unrecorded immune exposures were likely present. The donor was CMV seropositive and was included in the group of 290 or so seropositive cohort members. A peripheral blood sample was collected from each donor, and TCR beta sequencing was performed on peripheral blood mononuclear cells. The Qiagen DNeasy Blood Extraction Kit was used to extract genomic DNA from the blood cell samples. Ends trimmed: V by 2 bases, J by 1 base; bases unmatched to a gene: 3. From the germline V gene, CDR1 is SGDLS and CDR2 is YYNGEE. The CDR3 sequence holds 15 residues, the cysteine and phenylalanine included. CDR3 DNA is the only sequence kept; it has 45 bases, read in frame from the first base.

The sequencing sample was made of PBMCs. The clonotype comes from a woman between 45 and 65 years old in good health and CMV-seropositive. Recombination joined TRBV9 with TRBJ2-7; 10 middle bases align to TRBD2. CDR3 protein: CASSVSSGGSYEQYF. The DNA reads as follows: TGTGCCAGCAGCGTGTCTAGCGGGGGTTCCTACGAGCAGTACTTC.